This T cell receptor beta chain was sequenced in a study of T cell responses to AZD1222 COVID-19 vaccine. V dropped 10 bases and J dropped 6; count of bases not matched to a gene: 8. CDR3 length: 12 amino acids. Germline CDR1 and CDR2: MDHEN and SYDVKM. Only in-frame clones appear in the TCRdb table, and some are missing; sequencing was by immunoSEQ multiplex PCR. This table holds approximately 110,000 clones, roughly 84% found once. This TCR was sampled from an adult in good health. Source: peripheral blood, taken on day 0 of AZD1222 vaccination. The chain combines TRBV28 with TRBJ1-1; 7 bases match TRBD1. The CDR3 region is CATDRVRAEAFF. Written as DNA, the CDR3 is TGTGCCACCGACAGGGTTCGAGCTGAAGCTTTCTTT. Looking up the rest from reference TRBV28 and TRBJ1-1 gives the full variable domain: DVKVTQSSRYLVKRTGEKVFLECVQDMDHENMFWYRQDPGLGLRLIYFSYDVKMKEKGDIPEGYSVSREKKERFSLILESASTNQTSMYLCATDRVRAEAFFGQGTRLTVV.